This passage covers 14 T cell receptor beta chains from one sample sequenced in a study of blood T cell repertoires in COVID-19. The protocol was immunoSEQ multiplex PCR, while the TCRdb copy is restricted to in-frame clones and leaves out a portion. Found here are roughly 200,000 clones, approximately 81% of them singletons; the top ten hold approximately 10%. The sequencing sample was made of peripheral blood. Receptors originate from a woman aged 80 or over with COVID-19, enrolled during active disease.

V and J are TRBV2 and TRBJ2-2; 8 positions match TRBD1. This CDR3 spans 16 amino acids. The V segment lost 6 bases and the J segment 8 bases; nucleotides outside the gene matches: 14. Germline V gene data show CDR1 as SNHLY and CDR2 as FYNNEI. This chain's CDR3 is CASRMARAGGGGELFF. The CDR3 DNA sequence: TGTGCCAGCAGGATGGCTCGGGCAGGGGGCGGAGGGGAGCTGTTTTTT.

The V gene is TRBV5-4, the J gene TRBJ2-5, with TRBD1 matching 8 bases. This CDR3 is built from 15 residues. Germline values: CDR1 SGHNT, CDR2 YYREEE (reference sequence). V shed 4 bases and J 1 base; nucleotides not matched to a gene: 6. Here the CDR3 reads CASSARTGLQETQYF. The CDR3 DNA follows: TGTGCCAGCAGCGCGCGGACAGGGCTCCAAGAGACCCAGTACTTC.

The V gene is TRBV5-8, the J gene TRBJ1-1, with D hard to call. The V and J ends lost 4 bases and 2 bases respectively, with 12 bases between them. The CDR3 spans 14 residues. Germline assignment: CDR1 SGHTS and CDR2 YDEGEE. The CDR3 loop is CASSPQYVNTEAFF. In nucleotides, the CDR3 is TGTGCCAGCAGCCCGCAGTATGTTAACACTGAAGCTTTCTTT.

The chain carries TRBV7-2 and TRBJ2-2, with 9 bases lining up with TRBD2. From germline, CDR1 is SGHTA and CDR2 FQGNSA. The CDR3 is 17 residues long. V was pared by 3 bases and J by 0 bases, with 5 bases of the junction left unmatched. CDR3 in amino acids: CASSLFSGGPNTGELFF. DNA of the CDR3: TGTGCCAGCAGCTTGTTTAGCGGGGGCCCGAACACCGGGGAGCTGTTTTTT. The variable domain in full, completed from reference TRBV7-2 and TRBJ2-2, reads GAGVSQSPSNKVTEKGKDVELRCDPISGHTALYWYRQSLGQGLEFLIYFQGNSAPDKSGLPSDRFSAERTGGSVSTLTIQRTQQEDSAVYLCASSLFSGGPNTGELFFGEGSRLTVL.

CDR3 protein: CASSSGQGNEQYF. CDR3 DNA: TGTGCCAGCAGTTCGGGACAGGGGAACGAGCAGTACTTC. This chain connects TRBV28 to TRBJ2-7; the match to TRBD1 covers 10 bases. Germline V gives CDR1 MDHEN, CDR2 SYDVKM. The length of the CDR3 is 13 residues. V was clipped by 4 bases and J by 5 bases; unmatched bases: 2. Using reference TRBV28 and TRBJ2-7 for the parts outside the CDR3, the full variable domain is DVKVTQSSRYLVKRTGEKVFLECVQDMDHENMFWYRQDPGLGLRLIYFSYDVKMKEKGDIPEGYSVSREKKERFSLILESASTNQTSMYLCASSSGQGNEQYFGPGTRLTVT.

This sequence joins TRBV9 and TRBJ2-5, with TRBD2 matching over 8 bases. The V and J ends lost 2 bases and 2 bases, in that order; junction bases with no gene match: 11. The CDR3 is 17 residues long. Germline V CDR1 and CDR2: SGDLS, YYNGEE. The CDR3 loop is CASSVSGAGGLQETQYF. CDR3 nucleotides: TGTGCCAGCAGCGTTAGCGGGGCGGGTGGGTTACAAGAGACCCAGTACTTC.

This clone appeared once. The rearrangement joins TRBV18 to TRBJ1-6; 10 bases are a match to TRBD1. The ends lost 2 bases at V and 8 bases at J; junction bases unmatched: 0. The V gene's germline CDR1 is KGHSH and CDR2 LQKENI. The CDR3 runs 14 residues. For the CDR3, the DNA is TGTGCCAGCTCACCAGGGACAGGGGATTCACCCCTCCACTTT. Its protein is CASSPGTGDSPLHF.

The chain links TRBV19 to TRBJ1-2; no clear D. Germline CDR1 LNHDA, CDR2 SQIVND (reference sequence). The V and J ends lost 2 bases and 3 bases respectively, with 10 bases between them. The length of the CDR3 is 14 residues. The CDR3 nucleotides are TGTGCCAGTAGTATAACCGGGGATGACTATGGCTACACCTTC. It translates to CASSITGDDYGYTF.

This clone was seen only a few times. The V gene is TRBV28, the J gene TRBJ2-3; TRBD2 might be the D (7 bases). The V end was cut by 8 bases, the J end by 2 bases, with 14 bases between. The length of the CDR3 is 14 residues. In germline, CDR1 is MDHEN, CDR2 SYDVKM. CDR3 coding DNA: TGTGCCAGCCGAACGGGGGGCGACACAGATACGCAGTATTTT. Translated, it gives CASRTGGDTDTQYF. The full variable domain, its missing parts supplied by reference TRBV28 and TRBJ2-3, is DVKVTQSSRYLVKRTGEKVFLECVQDMDHENMFWYRQDPGLGLRLIYFSYDVKMKEKGDIPEGYSVSREKKERFSLILESASTNQTSMYLCASRTGGDTDTQYFGPGTRLTVL.

The chain couples TRBV12-3 or TRBV12-4 to TRBJ2-7; TRBD2 might be the D (5 bases). V lost 6 bases to trimming and J lost 2 bases, with 5 bases between them. The CDR3 covers 11 residues. In nucleotides, the CDR3 is TGTGCCAGCAGGCGGGCCTACGAGCAGTACTTC. Protein product: CASRRAYEQYF.

This rearrangement joins TRBV19 to TRBJ1-6; D gene ambiguous. CDR1 and CDR2 from the germline V gene are LNHDA and SQIVND (reference sequence). V shed 5 bases and J shed 0 bases, with 5 bases lying between them. CDR3 length: 14 amino acids. Written as DNA, the CDR3 is TGTGCCAGTAGTGCGAGCTCCTATAATTCACCCCTCCACTTT. Its protein product is CASSASSYNSPLHF.

This CDR3 is CASSGVGNQPQHF. Here the CDR3 DNA reads TGTGCCAGCAGCGGAGTAGGCAATCAGCCCCAGCATTTT. This chain joins TRBV9 and TRBJ1-5, with D hard to call. Germline V lookup: CDR1 SGDLS, CDR2 YYNGEE. The CDR3 spans 13 residues. V lost 3 bases to trimming and J lost 2 bases, with 6 bases between them.

The rearrangement joins TRBV3-1 (or the pseudogene TRBV3-2) to TRBJ1-1; weak D call: TRBD1 (6 bases). CDR1 and CDR2 (germline): LGHDT, YNNKEL (reference sequence). The CDR3 sequence is 14 residues long. Trimming took 6 bases from V and 2 from J, leaving 13 bases between them. The DNA of the CDR3 is TGTGCCAGCAGTTCAGGGGTTTCAAACACTGAAGCTTTCTTT. It specifies CASSSGVSNTEAFF.

This clone was picked up one time. The gene calls are TRBV5-4 and TRBJ2-3, with TRBD2 matching over 9 bases. CDR3 length equals 16 residues. Unmatched junction bases numbered 7, after V lost 4 bases and J lost 1 base. Germline V gene lookup returns CDR1 SGHNT and CDR2 YYREEE (reference sequence). DNA of the CDR3: TGTGCCAGCAGCAGCCTGGCTAGCGGGGGCACAGATACGCAGTATTTT. Its protein product is CASSSLASGGTDTQYF.